Listed here are 8 T cell receptor beta chains from one sample, sequenced in a study of post-analysis software for immune sequencing data (dated by TCRdb to about 2015). For these receptors, no antigen is known. What the work shows at the level of the full study, not this receptor alone: Roughly 5 TRBV segments, including TRBV5-6, TRBV5-1 and TRBV20-1, were significantly more frequent in patients than controls.

The protocol used for the library was PCR. Sequencing took place on an Illumina HiSeq 2500. To reduce PCR and sequencing biases, unique molecular identifiers were incorporated into the TCR beta cDNA libraries. TCRdb reran the public reads through fastp at Q25 and MiXCR, keeping productive beta chains. Under each unique CDR3 protein, matching rows form one entry showing the most common genes and DNA. A total of a few hundred thousand distinct CDR3 sequences appear in this sample, around 40% of them only once. In total, the top ten clones hold 9% to 14% of the sample. Sequencing was performed on blood. The receptors originated from a girl aged 5 to 17 with multiple sclerosis.

The chain couples TRBV25-1 to TRBJ2-3, with D hard to call. CDR1 and CDR2 from the germline V gene are MGHDK and SYGVNS. CDR3 length: 13 amino acids. Trimming removed 4 bases at V and 11 bases at J, with 16 bases between. Here the CDR3 DNA reads TGTGCCAGCAGTGTTGCCCGGACCGGTGGGCAGTATTTT. The encoded protein is CASSVARTGGQYF.

The J gene is TRBJ2-1, the V gene TRBV11-3, with TRBD2 identical over 10 bases. The V and J ends lost 1 base and 5 bases, in that order; junction bases with no gene match: 5. The CDR3 spans 16 residues. CDR1 SGHNT and CDR2 YENEEA come from the germline V gene. The CDR3 reads CASSLGAGGVDNEQFF. The CDR3 nucleotides are TGTGCCAGCAGCTTAGGAGCGGGAGGGGTCGACAATGAGCAGTTCTTC.

The V and J genes are TRBV5-1 and TRBJ2-1; tentative D call: TRBD2 (5 bases). Trimming left V 0 bases short and J 10 bases short, with 8 bases between. Germline lookup yields CDR1 SGHRS and CDR2 YFSETQ. This CDR3 has 12 residues. The CDR3 region has the DNA TGCGCCAGCAGCTTGGTCCGAGGGGAGCAGTTCTTC. Its protein product is CASSLVRGEQFF.

Remarks on this clonotype: A read error may produce the germline difference seen at one junction end. The chain is built from TRBV7-9 and TRBJ2-5; no reliable D call. The germline CDR1 and CDR2 sequences are SEHNR and FQNEAQ (reference sequence). This CDR3 has 13 amino acids. CDR3 in DNA: TGTGCCAACAGCTTAGGGCGCGCGGAGACCCAGTACTTC. Translated, it gives CANSLGRAETQYF.

The rearrangement uses TRBV7-2 and TRBJ2-7; maybe TRBD1 (5 bases). Trimming stripped 1 base from V and 7 bases from J, with 14 bases between. The germline V gene encodes CDR1 SGHTA and CDR2 FQGNSA. The length of the CDR3 is 14 residues. CDR3 sequence (DNA): TGTGCCAGCAGCTTAGACAGGTTAAACAATGAGCAGTACTTC. As protein: CASSLDRLNNEQYF.

This chain connects TRBV6-2 or TRBV6-3 to TRBJ2-1; perhaps TRBD1 as D (5 bases). This CDR3 region has 14 residues. V was clipped by 7 bases and J by 0 bases, with 10 bases between them. Germline V gene sequence: CDR1 MNHEY, CDR2 SVGEGT. CDR3 residues: CASKGRPSYNEQFF. The CDR3 region has the DNA TGTGCCAGCAAGGGGCGGCCCTCCTACAATGAGCAGTTCTTC.

V usage is TRBV20-1 and J usage is TRBJ1-5; TRBD1 might be the D (6 bases). This CDR3 has 14 residues. Looked up from germline, CDR1 is DFQATT and CDR2 is SNEGSKA (reference sequence). V gave up 6 bases and J gave up 6 bases, with 18 bases separating them. CDR3 sequence: CSAHSGTTGQPQHF. The CDR3 DNA reads as TGCAGTGCCCACTCCGGGACAACAGGTCAGCCCCAGCATTTT.

With respect to this clonotype: Relative to the germline gene, one junction end is altered; a read error may explain this. This chain joins TRBV10-3 and TRBJ2-1; D is uncertain. Germline lookup yields CDR1 ENHRY and CDR2 SYGVKD. CDR3 length: 13 residues. The CDR3 DNA reads TGTGGCATCAGTGAGTCGACTCGGGCAGGACGGTTCTTC. Translating it yields CGISESTRAGRFF.